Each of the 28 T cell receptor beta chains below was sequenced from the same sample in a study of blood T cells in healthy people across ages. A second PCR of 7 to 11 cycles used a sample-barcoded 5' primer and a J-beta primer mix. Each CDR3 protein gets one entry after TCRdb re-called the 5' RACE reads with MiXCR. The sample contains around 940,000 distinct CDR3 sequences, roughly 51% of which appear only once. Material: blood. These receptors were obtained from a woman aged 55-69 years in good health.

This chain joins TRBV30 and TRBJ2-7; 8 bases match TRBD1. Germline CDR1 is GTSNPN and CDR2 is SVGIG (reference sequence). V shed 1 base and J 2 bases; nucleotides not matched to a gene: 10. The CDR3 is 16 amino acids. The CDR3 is CAWSAPGQAMTYEQYF. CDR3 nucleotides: TGTGCCTGGAGTGCCCCGGGACAGGCAATGACCTACGAGCAGTACTTC.

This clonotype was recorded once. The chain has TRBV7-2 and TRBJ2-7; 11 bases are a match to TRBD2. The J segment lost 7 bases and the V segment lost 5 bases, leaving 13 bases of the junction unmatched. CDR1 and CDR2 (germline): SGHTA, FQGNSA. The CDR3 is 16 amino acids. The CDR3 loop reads CASSLLTSGINNEQYF. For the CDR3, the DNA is TGTGCCAGCAGCCTCCTGACTAGCGGGATAAACAATGAGCAGTACTTC.

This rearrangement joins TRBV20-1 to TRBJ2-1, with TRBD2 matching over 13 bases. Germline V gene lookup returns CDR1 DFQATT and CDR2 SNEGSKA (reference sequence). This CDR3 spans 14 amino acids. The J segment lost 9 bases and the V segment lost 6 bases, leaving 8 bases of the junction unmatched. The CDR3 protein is CSARTSGRDFEQFF. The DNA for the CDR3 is TGCAGTGCGAGAACTAGCGGGAGGGACTTTGAGCAGTTCTTC.

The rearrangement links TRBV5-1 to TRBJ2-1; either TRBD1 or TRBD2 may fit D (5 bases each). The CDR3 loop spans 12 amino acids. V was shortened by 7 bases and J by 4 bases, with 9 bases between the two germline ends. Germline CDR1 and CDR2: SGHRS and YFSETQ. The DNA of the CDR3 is TGCGCCAGCGGTGAGGGGTACAATGAGCAGTTCTTC. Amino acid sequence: CASGEGYNEQFF.

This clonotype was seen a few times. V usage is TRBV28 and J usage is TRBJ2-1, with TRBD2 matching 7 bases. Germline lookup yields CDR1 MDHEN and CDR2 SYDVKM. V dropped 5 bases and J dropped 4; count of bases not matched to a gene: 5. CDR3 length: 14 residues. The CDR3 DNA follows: TGTGCCAGCAGTCAGACTAGCTCGTACAATGAGCAGTTCTTC. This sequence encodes CASSQTSSYNEQFF.

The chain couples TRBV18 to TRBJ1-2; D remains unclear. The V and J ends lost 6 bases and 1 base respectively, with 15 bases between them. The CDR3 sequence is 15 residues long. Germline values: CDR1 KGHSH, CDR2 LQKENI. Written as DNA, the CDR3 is TGTGCCAGCTCGGTTTCAACGGGTGATAACTATGGCTACACCTTC. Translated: CASSVSTGDNYGYTF.

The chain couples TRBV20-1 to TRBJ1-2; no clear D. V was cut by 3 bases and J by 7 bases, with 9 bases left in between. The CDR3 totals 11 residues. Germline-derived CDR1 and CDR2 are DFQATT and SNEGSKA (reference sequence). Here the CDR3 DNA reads TGCAGTGCTAGGACCCCCCCTGGCTACACCTTC. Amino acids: CSARTPPGYTF.

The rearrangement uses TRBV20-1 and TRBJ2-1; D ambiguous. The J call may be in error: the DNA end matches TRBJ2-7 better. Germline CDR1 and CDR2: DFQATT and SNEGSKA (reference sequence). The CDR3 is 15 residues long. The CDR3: CSARESRRSYNEQYF. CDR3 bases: TGCAGTGCTAGAGAGTCTCGCCGTTCCTACAATGAGCAGTACTTC.

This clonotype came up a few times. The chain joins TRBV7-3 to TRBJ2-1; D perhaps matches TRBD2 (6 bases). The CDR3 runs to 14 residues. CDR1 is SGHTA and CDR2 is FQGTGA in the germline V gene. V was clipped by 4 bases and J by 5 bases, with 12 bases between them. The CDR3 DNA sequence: TGTGCCAGCAGCTCCCGACTAGGGAACAATGAGCAGTTCTTC. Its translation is CASSSRLGNNEQFF.

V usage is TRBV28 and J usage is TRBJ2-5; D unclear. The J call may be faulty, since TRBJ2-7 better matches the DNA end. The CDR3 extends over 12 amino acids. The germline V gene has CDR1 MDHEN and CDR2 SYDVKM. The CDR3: CASSHGPSEQYF. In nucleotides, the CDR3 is TGTGCCAGCAGCCACGGCCCGTCCGAGCAGTACTTC.

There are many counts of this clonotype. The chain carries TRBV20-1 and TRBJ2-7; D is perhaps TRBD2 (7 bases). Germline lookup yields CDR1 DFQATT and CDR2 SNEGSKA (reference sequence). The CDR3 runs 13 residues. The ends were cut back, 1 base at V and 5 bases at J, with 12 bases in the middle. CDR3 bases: TGCAGTGCTAGAGGGGGGGGGCATGACGAGCAGTACTTC. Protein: CSARGGGHDEQYF.

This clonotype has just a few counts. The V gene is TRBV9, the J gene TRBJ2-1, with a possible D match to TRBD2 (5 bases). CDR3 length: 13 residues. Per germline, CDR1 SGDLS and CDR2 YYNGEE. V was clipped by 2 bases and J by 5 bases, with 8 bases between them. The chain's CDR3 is CASSVLRDNEQFF. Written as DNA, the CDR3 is TGTGCCAGCAGCGTTTTGCGGGACAATGAGCAGTTCTTC.

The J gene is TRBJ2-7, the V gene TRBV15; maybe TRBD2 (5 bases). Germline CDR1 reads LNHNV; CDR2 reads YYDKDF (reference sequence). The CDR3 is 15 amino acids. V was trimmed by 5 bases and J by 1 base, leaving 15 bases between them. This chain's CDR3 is CATSPELGLSYEQYF. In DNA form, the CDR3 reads TGTGCCACCAGCCCCGAACTAGGGCTTTCCTACGAGCAGTACTTC.

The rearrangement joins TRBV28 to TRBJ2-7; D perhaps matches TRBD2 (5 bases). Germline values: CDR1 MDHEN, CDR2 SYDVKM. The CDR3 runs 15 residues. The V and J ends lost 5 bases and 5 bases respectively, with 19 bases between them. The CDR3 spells CASSPIPDLADEQYF. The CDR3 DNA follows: TGTGCCAGCAGTCCTATACCGGACTTAGCAGACGAGCAGTACTTC.

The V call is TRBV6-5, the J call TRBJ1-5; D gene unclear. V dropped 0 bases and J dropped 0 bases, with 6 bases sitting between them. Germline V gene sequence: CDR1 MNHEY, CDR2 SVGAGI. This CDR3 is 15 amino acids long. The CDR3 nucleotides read TGTGCCAGCAGTTACTCGCGGAGTAGCAATCAGCCCCAGCATTTT. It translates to CASSYSRSSNQPQHF.

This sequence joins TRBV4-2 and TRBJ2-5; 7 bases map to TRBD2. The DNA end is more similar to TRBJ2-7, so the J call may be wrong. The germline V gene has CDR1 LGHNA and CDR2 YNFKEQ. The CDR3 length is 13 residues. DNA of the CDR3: TGTGCCAGCAGCATCGCTAGCGGATACGAGCAGTACTTC. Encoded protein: CASSIASGYEQYF.

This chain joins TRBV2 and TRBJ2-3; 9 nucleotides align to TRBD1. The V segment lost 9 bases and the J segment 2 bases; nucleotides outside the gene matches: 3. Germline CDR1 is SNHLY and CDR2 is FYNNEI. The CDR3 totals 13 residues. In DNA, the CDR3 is TGTGCCAGTACAGGGGGCGTCACAGATACGCAGTATTTT. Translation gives CASTGGVTDTQYF.

CDR3 nucleotides: TGTGCCAGCAGTTACGACGGGATTCCGCTCAATGAGCAGTTCTTC. Its translation: CASSYDGIPLNEQFF. The genes are TRBV6-5 and TRBJ2-1; TRBD2 is a possible D gene (5 bases). V was pared by 2 bases and J by 6 bases, with 14 bases between. Germline assignment: CDR1 MNHEY and CDR2 SVGAGI. The CDR3 length is 15 residues.

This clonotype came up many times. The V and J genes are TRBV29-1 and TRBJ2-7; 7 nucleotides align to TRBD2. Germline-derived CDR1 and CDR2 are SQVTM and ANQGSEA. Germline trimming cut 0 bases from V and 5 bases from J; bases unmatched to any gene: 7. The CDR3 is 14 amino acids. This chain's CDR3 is CSVEEAASGNEQYF. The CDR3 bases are TGCAGCGTTGAAGAAGCGGCTAGCGGAAACGAGCAGTACTTC.

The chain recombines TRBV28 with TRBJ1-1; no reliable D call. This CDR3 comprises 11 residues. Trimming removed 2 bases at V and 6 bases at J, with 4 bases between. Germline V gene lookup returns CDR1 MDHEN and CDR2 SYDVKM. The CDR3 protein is CASSLRAEAFF. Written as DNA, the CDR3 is TGTGCCAGCAGTTTAAGGGCTGAAGCTTTCTTT.

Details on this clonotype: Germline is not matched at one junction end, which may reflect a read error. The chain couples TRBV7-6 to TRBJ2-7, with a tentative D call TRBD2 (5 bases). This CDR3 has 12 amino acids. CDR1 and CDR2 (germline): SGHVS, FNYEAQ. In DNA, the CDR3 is TGTGCTAGCAGCGGACCATTCGGTGAGCAGTACTTC. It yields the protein CASSGPFGEQYF. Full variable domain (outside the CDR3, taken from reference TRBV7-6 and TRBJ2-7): GAGVSQSPRYKVTKRGQDVALRCDPISGHVSLYWYRQALGQGPEFLTYFNYEAQQDKSGLPNDRFSAERPEGSISTLTIQRTEQRDSAMYRCASSGPFGEQYFGPGTRLTVT.

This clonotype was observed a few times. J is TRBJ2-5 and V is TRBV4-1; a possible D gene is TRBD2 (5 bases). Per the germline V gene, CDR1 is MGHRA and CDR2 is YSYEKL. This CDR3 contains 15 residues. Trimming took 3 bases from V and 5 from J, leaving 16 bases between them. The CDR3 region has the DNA TGCGCCAGCAGCCAGGCGGGCGTAGCTTTGGAGACCCAGTACTTC. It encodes CASSQAGVALETQYF.

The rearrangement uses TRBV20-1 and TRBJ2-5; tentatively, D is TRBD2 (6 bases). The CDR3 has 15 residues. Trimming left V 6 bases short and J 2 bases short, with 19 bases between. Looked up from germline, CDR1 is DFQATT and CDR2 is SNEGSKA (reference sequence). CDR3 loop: CSALARAGLQETQYF. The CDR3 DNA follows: TGCAGTGCGCTAGCGCGCGCGGGGCTACAAGAGACCCAGTACTTC.

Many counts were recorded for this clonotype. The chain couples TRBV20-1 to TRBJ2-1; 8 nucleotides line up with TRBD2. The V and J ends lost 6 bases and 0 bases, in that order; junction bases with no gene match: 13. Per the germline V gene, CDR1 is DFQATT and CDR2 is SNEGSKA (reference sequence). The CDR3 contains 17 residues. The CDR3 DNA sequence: TGCAGTGCCTACCTGGTCGCTAGCGGGTCCTCCTACAATGAGCAGTTCTTC. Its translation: CSAYLVASGSSYNEQFF.

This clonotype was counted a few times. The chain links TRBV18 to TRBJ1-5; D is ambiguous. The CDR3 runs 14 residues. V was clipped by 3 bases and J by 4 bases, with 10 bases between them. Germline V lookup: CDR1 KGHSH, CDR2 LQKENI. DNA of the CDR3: TGTGCCAGCTCACCTTACGGGGAAAATCAGCCCCAGCATTTT. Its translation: CASSPYGENQPQHF.

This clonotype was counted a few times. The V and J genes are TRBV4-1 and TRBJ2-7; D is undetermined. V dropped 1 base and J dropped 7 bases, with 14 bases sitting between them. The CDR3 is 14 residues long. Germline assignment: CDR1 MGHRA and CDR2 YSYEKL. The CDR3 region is CASSQGRFPPEQYF. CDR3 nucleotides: TGCGCCAGCAGCCAAGGCAGGTTCCCCCCGGAGCAGTACTTC.

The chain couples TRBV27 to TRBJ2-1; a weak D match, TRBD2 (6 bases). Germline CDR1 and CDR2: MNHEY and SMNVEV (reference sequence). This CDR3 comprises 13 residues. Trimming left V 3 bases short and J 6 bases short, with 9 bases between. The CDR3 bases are TGTGCCAGCAGTTTTTTGGGGGGCAATGAGCAGTTCTTC. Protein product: CASSFLGGNEQFF.

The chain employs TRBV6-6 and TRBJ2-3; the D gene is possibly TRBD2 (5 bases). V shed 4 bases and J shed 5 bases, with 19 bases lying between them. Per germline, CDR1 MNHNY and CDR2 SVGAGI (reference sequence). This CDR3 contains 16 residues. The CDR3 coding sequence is TGTGCCAGCAGTTCGGGAATCGGGCCCGGTGGAGATACGCAGTATTTT. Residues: CASSSGIGPGGDTQYF.